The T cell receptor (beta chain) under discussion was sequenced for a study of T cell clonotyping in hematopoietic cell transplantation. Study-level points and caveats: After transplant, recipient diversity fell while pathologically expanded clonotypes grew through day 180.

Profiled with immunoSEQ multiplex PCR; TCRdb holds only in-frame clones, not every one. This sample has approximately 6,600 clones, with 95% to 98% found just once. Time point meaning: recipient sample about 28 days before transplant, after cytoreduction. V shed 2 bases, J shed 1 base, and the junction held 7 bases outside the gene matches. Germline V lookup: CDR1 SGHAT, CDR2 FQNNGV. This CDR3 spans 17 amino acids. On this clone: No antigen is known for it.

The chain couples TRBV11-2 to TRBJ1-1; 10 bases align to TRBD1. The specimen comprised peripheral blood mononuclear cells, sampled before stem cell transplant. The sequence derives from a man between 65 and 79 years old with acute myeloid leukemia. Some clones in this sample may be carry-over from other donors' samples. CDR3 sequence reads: CASSLRDRGRSNTEAFF. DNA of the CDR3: TGTGCCAGCAGCTTAAGGGACAGGGGCCGATCGAACACTGAAGCTTTCTTT.